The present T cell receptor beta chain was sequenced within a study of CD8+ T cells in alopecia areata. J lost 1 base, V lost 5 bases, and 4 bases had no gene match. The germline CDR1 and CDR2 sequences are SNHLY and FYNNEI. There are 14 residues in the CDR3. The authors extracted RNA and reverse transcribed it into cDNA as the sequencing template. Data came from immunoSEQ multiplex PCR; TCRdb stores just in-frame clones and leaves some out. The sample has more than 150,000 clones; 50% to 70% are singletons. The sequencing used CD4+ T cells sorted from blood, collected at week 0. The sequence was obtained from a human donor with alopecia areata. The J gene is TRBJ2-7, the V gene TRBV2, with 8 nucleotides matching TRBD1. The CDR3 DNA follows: TGTGCCAGCAGTCGGGACAGGTCATCCTACGAGCAGTACTTC. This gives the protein CASSRDRSSYEQYF.